This T cell receptor beta chain was captured in a study of vaccination effects on CD4 cells after COVID-19. Study context: Cultures used roughly 2 million PBMC per well, 9 to 10 IU/ml IL-2 and approximately 10 ug/ml peptides.

CDR1 and CDR2 (germline): MNHEY, SMNVEV (reference sequence). CDR3 length: 19 residues. The V gene lost 5 bases and the J gene lost 0 bases, with 20 bases spanning the gap. Following 10 days of culture, CD4+ T cells were isolated. Repertoires were generated with immunoSEQ multiplex PCR, while TCRdb's copy carries only in-frame clones and drops some. The sample holds some 36,000 clones, 68% seen once. As to this clone: As yet, its antigen is unknown.

The sample consisted of CD4+ T cells from PBMCs cultured without peptide, taken before COVID-19 vaccination. The sequence was collected from a human donor who received a COVID-19 vaccine. V gene TRBV27 combines with J gene TRBJ2-6; tentatively, D is TRBD2 (5 bases). In DNA, the CDR3 is TGTGCCAGCAGTCCGAGAGGACTCTTCTCCCTCTCTGGGGCCAACGTCCTGACTTTC. This encodes CASSPRGLFSLSGANVLTF.